This T cell receptor (beta chain) was captured by sequencing in a study of cytotoxic CD8 clonotypes in ibrutinib-treated CLL. Across the study: Averaging across samples gave about 240,000 productive templates and approximately 92,000 productive rearrangements.

V lost 8 bases, J lost 4 bases, and 8 bases lay in between. CDR1 is SGHNT, CDR2 YENEEA, per germline. The CDR3 sequence is 12 residues long. Sequencing sought depths of 1 in 200,000 to 1 in 1 million T cells. Sequencing used immunoSEQ multiplex PCR; TCRdb keeps in-frame clones, though not all of them. This repertoire shows 150,000 to 200,000 clones, approximately 91% found once; its top ten account for roughly 3%. The sample in question was PBMCs, obtained at disease progression, from a patient treated with ibrutinib. The clonotype was recovered from a human donor with chronic lymphocytic leukemia. The chain is built from TRBV11-3 and TRBJ2-2; D is possibly TRBD2 (5 bases). The CDR3 sequence is CASGSSTGELFF. The CDR3 coding sequence is TGTGCCAGCGGGAGTTCCACCGGGGAGCTGTTTTTT.